These T cell receptor beta chains were read from a single sample in a study of vaccination and CD4 T cells after COVID-19. From the PCR reads, TCRdb called clonotypes with MiXCR, one entry per CDR3 protein. The data hold roughly 13,000 distinct CDR3 sequences, with about two fifths observed a single time. What these receptors recognize is not known. Material: CD4+ T cells from blood, cultured in vitro, obtained before SARS-CoV-2 vaccination. These receptors were taken from a human donor who had recovered from COVID-19. Both conserved end residues are part of each CDR3. The D gene is left open where the match is weak. Size is omitted from some rows. Given values are once, few, many or a class for expanded clones.

d_gene	v_gene	abundance	j_gene	CDR3aa	CDR3nt
TRBD1	TRBV20-1	-	TRBJ2-5	CSAGTGGMETQYF	TGCAGTGCTGGGACAGGGGGTATGGAGACCCAGTACTTC
-	TRBV20-1	few	TRBJ2-3	CSASPPGESTDTQYF	TGCAGTGCTAGCCCCCCCGGCGAGAGCACAGATACGCAGTATTTT
TRBD2	TRBV28	-	TRBJ2-7	CASRNSGTSGYEQYF	TGTGCCAGCAGAAATTCCGGGACTAGCGGTTACGAGCAGTACTTC
TRBD1	TRBV12-3/TRBV12-4	-	TRBJ1-5	CASSIGQGLNQPQHF	TGTGCCAGCAGTATAGGACAGGGGCTCAATCAGCCCCAGCATTTT
-	TRBV11-2	-	TRBJ2-1	CASSSVHKQFF	TGTGCCAGCAGCTCTGTCCATAAGCAGTTCTTC
TRBD2	TRBV6-1	-	TRBJ2-1	CASSGRLAGVDNEQFF	TGTGCCAGCAGTGGTAGACTAGCGGGAGTAGACAATGAGCAGTTCTTC
TRBD1	TRBV28	few	TRBJ2-3	CASSLPDRGRTDTQYF	TGTGCCAGCAGTTTACCGGACAGGGGGAGAACAGATACGCAGTATTTT
-	TRBV5-1	-	TRBJ2-5	CASSSTGQETQYF	TGCGCCAGCAGCTCGACAGGCCAAGAGACCCAGTACTTC
TRBD1	TRBV6-2/TRBV6-3	-	TRBJ1-5	CASRSTGEHQPQHF	TGTGCCAGCAGATCCACAGGGGAGCATCAGCCCCAGCATTTT
-	TRBV7-9	few	TRBJ2-1	CASRKGVEQFF	TGTGCCAGCAGAAAGGGCGTGGAGCAGTTCTTC
TRBD1	TRBV7-2	-	TRBJ1-2	CASSPGGQGALGYGYTF	TGTGCCAGCAGCCCAGGGGGACAGGGGGCTTTAGGGTATGGCTACACCTTC
-	TRBV20-1	-	TRBJ1-2	CSHHEGTYGYTF	TGCAGTCATCACGAAGGGACCTATGGCTACACCTTC
-	TRBV19	once	TRBJ2-7	CASSTASYEQYF	TGTGCCAGTAGTACGGCCTCCTACGAGCAGTACTTC
-	TRBV20-1	-	TRBJ2-6	CSARFGASGANVLTF	TGCAGTGCTCGGTTCGGGGCTTCTGGGGCCAACGTCCTGACTTTC
-	TRBV20-1	few	TRBJ1-1	CSARDPLNTEAFF	TGCAGTGCTAGAGATCCCCTGAACACTGAAGCTTTCTTT
TRBD1	TRBV25-1	few	TRBJ1-1	CASSEPGGSTEAFF	TGTGCCAGCAGTGAACCAGGGGGCAGCACTGAAGCTTTCTTT
TRBD1	TRBV6-5	-	TRBJ2-7	CASSYSWTGSSYEQYF	TGTGCCAGCAGTTACTCCTGGACAGGGAGCTCCTACGAGCAGTACTTC
-	TRBV6-1	-	TRBJ1-1	CASTGTRMIPEAFF	TGTGCCAGCACTGGGACAAGGATGATCCCTGAAGCTTTCTTT
TRBD2	TRBV7-2	-	TRBJ2-3	CASSLVSGGAPDTQYF	TGTGCCAGCAGCTTAGTTAGCGGGGGGGCCCCAGATACGCAGTATTTT
-	TRBV27	few	TRBJ1-6	CASSLSRQLRYSPLHF	TGTGCCAGCAGTTTATCGAGGCAGTTAAGATATTCACCCCTCCACTTT
-	TRBV6-1	few	TRBJ1-2	CASVEGDNYGYTF	TGTGCCAGCGTGGAAGGGGATAACTATGGCTACACCTTC
-	TRBV7-3	-	TRBJ1-1	CASSRNQVNTEAFF	TGTGCCAGCAGCCGCAACCAGGTAAACACTGAAGCTTTCTTT
TRBD1	TRBV2	-	TRBJ1-2	CASPPGQSYGYTF	TGTGCCAGCCCCCCGGGACAGAGCTATGGCTACACCTTC
-	TRBV28	few	TRBJ1-2	CASSLSLAGYTF	TGTGCCAGCAGTCTTAGTTTGGCAGGCTACACCTTC
TRBD1	TRBV27	-	TRBJ1-1	CASSSQGGMAFF	TGTGCCAGCAGTTCACAGGGGGGGATGGCTTTCTTT
-	TRBV19	-	TRBJ2-7	CASSIKLPRDGYEQYF	TGTGCCAGTAGTATAAAATTGCCTAGGGACGGCTACGAGCAGTACTTC
-	TRBV19	-	TRBJ2-5	CASSPARGLPIQETQYF	TGTGCCAGTAGTCCGGCCAGGGGACTGCCGATCCAAGAGACCCAGTACTTC
TRBD2	TRBV7-2	-	TRBJ2-5	CASSINSGRAKTQYF	TGTGCCAGCAGCATAAATAGCGGGAGGGCGAAGACCCAGTACTTC
-	TRBV11-2	-	TRBJ1-1	CASSPGSRLSNTEAFF	TGTGCCAGCAGCCCCGGAAGCAGGCTTTCGAACACTGAAGCTTTCTTT
TRBD2	TRBV6-2/TRBV6-3	-	TRBJ2-1	CASSYSASGRIRDEQFF	TGTGCCAGCAGTTACTCGGCTAGCGGGAGGATAAGGGATGAGCAGTTCTTC
-	TRBV12-3/TRBV12-4	-	TRBJ1-1	CASSFTSGTEAFF	TGTGCCAGCAGTTTCACGTCCGGCACTGAAGCTTTCTTT
-	TRBV5-5	-	TRBJ1-6	CASSPSGRGSPLHF	TGTGCCAGCAGCCCCTCGGGGAGGGGATCACCCCTCCACTTT
-	TRBV10-3	-	TRBJ2-7	CAISPGLGYEQYF	TGTGCCATCAGCCCAGGACTTGGTTACGAGCAGTACTTC
-	TRBV4-3	-	TRBJ2-7	CASSQADSGEQYF	TGCGCCAGCAGCCAAGCCGACTCGGGAGAGCAGTACTTC
TRBD1	TRBV20-1	few	TRBJ1-1	CSARPGQGGDEAFF	TGCAGTGCTAGACCCGGACAGGGGGGGGATGAAGCTTTCTTT
-	TRBV5-4	-	TRBJ2-5	CASSLEGPRATQYF	TGTGCCAGCAGCTTGGAGGGACCTAGGGCGACCCAGTACTTC
-	TRBV20-1	few	TRBJ1-2	CSARESGTSNYGYTF	TGCAGTGCTAGAGAGAGCGGGACATCTAACTATGGCTACACCTTC
-	TRBV7-6	-	TRBJ1-1	CASSLVSDTEAFF	TGTGCCAGCAGCTTAGTCTCAGACACTGAAGCTTTCTTT
-	TRBV12-3/TRBV12-4	-	TRBJ1-6	CASSTHDRSPLHF	TGTGCCAGCAGTACCCACGATAGGTCACCCCTCCACTTT
TRBD1	TRBV5-1	-	TRBJ1-2	CASSAVGQANYGYTF	TGCGCCAGCAGCGCTGTCGGACAGGCCAACTATGGCTACACCTTC
-	TRBV5-8	-	TRBJ2-5	CASMRGETQYF	TGTGCCAGCATGAGGGGGGAGACCCAGTACTTC
-	TRBV7-9	-	TRBJ1-3	CASSRSGNTIYF	TGTGCCAGCAGCCGAAGTGGAAACACCATATATTTT
-	TRBV28	few	TRBJ1-1	CASSLRRGYSNTEAFF	TGTGCCAGCAGTCTTCGTAGGGGGTATTCGAACACTGAAGCTTTCTTT
TRBD2	TRBV20-1	-	TRBJ2-3	CSARTPIAGITDTQYF	TGCAGTGCTAGAACGCCGATAGCGGGAATTACAGATACGCAGTATTTT